Below, one TCR beta chain is given with its context. Its specificity is unknown. Data came from immunoSEQ multiplex PCR; TCRdb stores just in-frame clones and leaves some out. The data show 30,000 to 40,000 clones, approximately 90% seen once. Per the germline V gene, CDR1 is SQVTM and CDR2 is ANQGSEA. V lost 4 bases and J lost 1, with 7 bases in between. The CDR3 extends over 12 amino acids. The source of the sample is a study of OX40 agonist ivuxolimab in advanced cancers. General observations from the study: On average, a greater number of expanded clones characterised CD8+ T cells relative to CD4+.

Sequences were derived from CD4+ or CD8+ T cells sorted from blood, sampled in a trial of the OX40 agonist ivuxolimab. The receptor comes from an adult with an advanced solid tumor such as melanoma, head and neck, liver or kidney cancer. The gene calls are TRBV29-1 and TRBJ1-2; D is unclear. DNA of the CDR3: TGCAGCGTTGTTGAGCGTAACTATGGCTACACCTTC. Protein: CSVVERNYGYTF.